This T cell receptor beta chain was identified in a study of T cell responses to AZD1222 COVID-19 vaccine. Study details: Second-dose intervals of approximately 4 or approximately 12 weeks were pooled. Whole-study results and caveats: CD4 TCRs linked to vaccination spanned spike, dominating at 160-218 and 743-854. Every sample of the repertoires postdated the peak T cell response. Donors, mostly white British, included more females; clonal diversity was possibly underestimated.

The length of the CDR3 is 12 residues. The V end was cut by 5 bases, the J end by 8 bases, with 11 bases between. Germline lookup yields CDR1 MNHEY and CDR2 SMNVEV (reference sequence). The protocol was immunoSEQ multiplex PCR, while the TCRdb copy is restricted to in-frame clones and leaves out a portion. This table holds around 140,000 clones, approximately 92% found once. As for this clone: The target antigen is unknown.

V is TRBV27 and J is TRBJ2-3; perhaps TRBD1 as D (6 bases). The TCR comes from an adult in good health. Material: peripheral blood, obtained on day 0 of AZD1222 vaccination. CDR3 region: CASSGVGGTQYF. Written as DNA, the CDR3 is TGTGCCAGCAGTGGGGTAGGGGGTACGCAGTATTTT.